This record covers a single TCR beta chain. A clone one base away is much larger, so this may be a read error. The source of the sample is a study of T-cell reconstitution after alpha-beta-depleted transplantation in children. This CDR3 comprises 12 residues. The germline V gene has CDR1 MNHNY and CDR2 SVGAGI (reference sequence). Preparation of the TCRbeta library used unique molecular identifiers. TCRdb re-called the PCR reads through MiXCR, storing one row per CDR3 protein. The profile shows about 230,000 distinct CDR3 sequences, approximately 11% of them singletons. Specimen: PBMCs, collected before TCRalphabeta/CD19-depleted stem cell transplant. This chain links TRBV6-6 with TRBJ1-3, with D unclear. This TCR was sampled from a child under two years old with acute myeloid leukemia, due to receive a stem cell transplant. DNA for the CDR3: TGTGTCAGCAGTTATAAGGCGGACACCATATATTTT. Protein product: CVSSYKADTIYF.